The clone carrying this T cell receptor (beta chain) has just one count. Its antigen is still unknown. Distinct nucleotide sequences in the sample also encode this CDR3. This sample stems from a study of cytomegalovirus exposure and HLA in healthy donors. Vbeta (60) and Jbeta (13) primers were used in the PCR. The data were produced by immunoSEQ multiplex PCR, yet TCRdb's version contains in-frame clones alone and is incomplete. The sample comprises about 160,000 clones, roughly 80% of which are singletons, and 1.3% rests with the top ten. Notes on the study in general: Per a later analysis, HLA-associated TCR beta chains showed more clonal expansion than other, equally common TCR beta chains. Sequencing artifact likely explains a cluster of highly shared sequence variants. Later work associated 16,951 TCR beta sequences with HLA alleles at 0.05 false discovery rate.

The material sequenced was PBMCs. The TCR originated in a man aged 45-60 years in good health and CMV-seropositive.

The CDR3 protein is CASSPGGNTEAFF. In DNA form, the CDR3 reads TGTGCCAGCTCACCCGGAGGAAACACTGAAGCTTTCTTT. The genes are TRBV18 and TRBJ1-1; D is undetermined. The CDR3 totals 13 residues. Germline CDR1 is KGHSH and CDR2 is LQKENI. V lost 3 bases and J lost 2, with 7 bases in between.